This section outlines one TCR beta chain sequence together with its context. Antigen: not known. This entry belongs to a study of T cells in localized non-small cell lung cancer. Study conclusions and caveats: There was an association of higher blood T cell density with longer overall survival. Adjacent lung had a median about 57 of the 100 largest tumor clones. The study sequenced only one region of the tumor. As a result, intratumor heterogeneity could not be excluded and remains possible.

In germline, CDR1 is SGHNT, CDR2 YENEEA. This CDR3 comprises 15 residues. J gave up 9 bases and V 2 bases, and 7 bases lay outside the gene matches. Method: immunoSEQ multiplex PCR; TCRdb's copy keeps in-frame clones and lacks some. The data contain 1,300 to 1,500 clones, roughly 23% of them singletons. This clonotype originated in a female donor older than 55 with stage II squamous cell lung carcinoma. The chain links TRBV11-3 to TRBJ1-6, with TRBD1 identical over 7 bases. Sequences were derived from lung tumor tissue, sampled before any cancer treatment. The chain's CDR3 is CASSLRGDRTSPLHF. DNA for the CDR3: TGTGCCAGCAGCTTAAGGGGGGACAGAACTTCACCCCTCCACTTT.